The 20 T cell receptor beta chains in this list originate from one sample, sequenced in a study of memory CD4+ T cells and cytomegalovirus serostatus. The sort gate was single viable CD3+CD4+CD8-CD45RO+ cells for memory CD4+ T cells. TCRdb keeps only in-frame clones here, not all; method: immunoSEQ multiplex PCR. Among about 50,000 clones listed, over 75% were seen once. Sequenced input: memory CD4+ T cells from blood. These TCRs come from an adult in good health and CMV-seronegative.

The rearrangement uses TRBV2 and TRBJ2-3; either TRBD1 or TRBD2 may fit D (5 bases each). V was trimmed by 5 bases and J by 2 bases, leaving 20 bases between them. The CDR3 is made up of 17 amino acids. CDR1 SNHLY and CDR2 FYNNEI come from the germline V gene. The CDR3 is CASSRGDRNRDTDTQYF. As DNA, the CDR3 is TGTGCCAGCAGTCGAGGGGATCGTAACAGAGACACAGATACGCAGTATTTT.

The chain couples TRBV30 to TRBJ2-7, with 8 bases matching TRBD2. The V gene end was trimmed by 0 bases and the J gene end by 5 bases; junction bases not matched to a gene: 9. This CDR3 is 15 amino acids long. From germline, CDR1 is GTSNPN and CDR2 SVGIG (reference sequence). The CDR3 sequence is CAWSVPRGARNEQYF. The CDR3 region has the DNA TGTGCCTGGAGTGTACCGCGGGGGGCGCGGAACGAGCAGTACTTC.

This chain connects TRBV18 to TRBJ1-1, with TRBD1 as a possible D gene (6 bases). Germline V CDR1 and CDR2: KGHSH, LQKENI. The CDR3 is made up of 15 amino acids. V lost 3 bases, J lost 0 bases, and 11 bases lay in between. CDR3: CASSPSQGLNTEAFF. DNA of the CDR3: TGTGCCAGCTCACCGTCACAGGGCCTGAACACTGAAGCTTTCTTT.

The V and J genes are TRBV9 and TRBJ2-3; 7 bases are shared with TRBD2. The ends lost 0 bases at V and 5 bases at J; junction bases unmatched: 12. Germline CDR1 SGDLS, CDR2 YYNGEE. This CDR3 comprises 17 residues. CDR3 DNA sequence: TGTGCCAGCAGCGTAGCCCCCCCAGGCGGGGGTCTAGATACGCAGTATTTT. Encoded protein: CASSVAPPGGGLDTQYF.

This clone came up once. The chain carries TRBV7-9 and TRBJ1-2; 8 bases align to TRBD1. Germline V lookup: CDR1 SEHNR, CDR2 FQNEAQ (reference sequence). Trimming removed 5 bases from V and 0 bases from J; junction bases left unmatched: 11. This CDR3 is 17 amino acids long. Here the CDR3 DNA reads TGTGCCAGCAGCCAAGGGGGACAGGTTAGAGCTAACTATGGCTACACCTTC. This encodes CASSQGGQVRANYGYTF.

This chain links TRBV6-1 with TRBJ1-2; no firm D call. CDR1 and CDR2 (germline): MNHNS, SASEGT. V was cut by 3 bases and J by 6 bases, with 11 bases left in between. The CDR3 length is 13 residues. CDR3 in DNA: TGTGCCAGCAGTGATTTGGGGAGAGATGGCTACACCTTC. This codes for CASSDLGRDGYTF.

The V gene is TRBV28, the J gene TRBJ1-2; D may be TRBD1 (5 bases). The CDR3 is 14 residues long. With 5 bases removed from V and 1 base from J, the gap between germline ends came to 11 bases. Germline CDR1 MDHEN, CDR2 SYDVKM. CDR3 sequence reads: CASSPPRVNYGYTF. CDR3 DNA sequence: TGTGCCAGCAGTCCCCCCAGGGTTAACTATGGCTACACCTTC.

The J gene is TRBJ2-7, the V gene TRBV7-8, with 7 bases that match TRBD1. The J segment lost 6 bases and the V segment lost 5 bases, leaving 10 bases of the junction unmatched. Germline lookup yields CDR1 SGHVS and CDR2 FQNEAQ. CDR3 length: 14 residues. The chain's CDR3 is CASSPDRARSEQYF. In DNA, the CDR3 is TGTGCCAGCAGCCCTGACAGGGCACGTTCCGAGCAGTACTTC.

The chain uses TRBV20-1 and TRBJ1-5; no reliable D call. The CDR3 has 11 amino acids. Germline CDR1 and CDR2: DFQATT and SNEGSKA (reference sequence). Here the CDR3 reads CRGCGNQPQHF. CDR3 in DNA: TGCAGGGGGTGTGGCAATCAGCCCCAGCATTTT.

This chain uses TRBV5-1 with TRBJ2-2; TRBD2 matches 13 bases. From germline, CDR1 is SGHRS and CDR2 YFSETQ. The J segment lost 4 bases and the V segment lost 1 base, leaving 10 bases of the junction unmatched. CDR3 length: 19 residues. The CDR3 nucleotides are TGCGCCAGCAGCTTGAGGACTAGCGGGAGACTCACTGCCACCGGGGAGCTGTTTTTT. Encoded protein: CASSLRTSGRLTATGELFF.

The chain combines TRBV19 with TRBJ1-6, with D maybe TRBD1 (6 bases). Germline V gene data show CDR1 as LNHDA and CDR2 as SQIVND (reference sequence). V lost 4 bases and J lost 5, with 9 bases in between. This CDR3 spans 14 amino acids. CDR3: CASSTGADNSPLHF. CDR3 in DNA: TGTGCCAGTAGTACAGGGGCAGATAATTCACCCCTCCACTTT.

V is TRBV14 and J is TRBJ1-3, with D perhaps TRBD1 (5 bases). This CDR3 comprises 17 residues. Germline lookup yields CDR1 SGHDN and CDR2 FVKESK. Trimming left V 0 bases short and J 2 bases short, with 14 bases between. The CDR3 is CASSQDRRGGTGNTIYF. CDR3 nucleotide sequence: TGTGCCAGCAGCCAAGACCGGAGGGGAGGCACTGGAAACACCATATATTTT.

This clone was recorded a few times. The V and J genes are TRBV7-9 and TRBJ1-6; D not resolved. This CDR3 spans 14 amino acids. Between the trimmed V and J ends, which lost 3 bases and 6 bases, there was a span of 9 bases. CDR1 is SEHNR, CDR2 FQNEAQ, per germline (reference sequence). The CDR3 DNA sequence: TGTGCCAGCAGCTTTAGGGAAGCTAATTCACCCCTCCACTTT. Amino acids: CASSFREANSPLHF.

The chain employs TRBV10-3 and TRBJ1-2; D ambiguous. Germline loops: CDR1 ENHRY, CDR2 SYGVKD. This CDR3 comprises 12 residues. V was shortened by 1 base and J by 7 bases, with 7 bases between the two germline ends. CDR3 region: CAISEWESGYTF. CDR3 DNA sequence: TGTGCCATCAGTGAGTGGGAGAGTGGCTACACCTTC.

The chain is built from TRBV28 and TRBJ2-7; D is undetermined. V was cut by 4 bases and J by 3 bases, with 4 bases left in between. CDR3 size: 11 residues. Germline assignment: CDR1 MDHEN and CDR2 SYDVKM. The CDR3 reads CASSSVYEQYF. In DNA form, the CDR3 reads TGTGCCAGCAGTTCAGTCTACGAGCAGTACTTC. Combining the CDR3 with reference TRBV28 and TRBJ2-7 gives the whole variable domain DVKVTQSSRYLVKRTGEKVFLECVQDMDHENMFWYRQDPGLGLRLIYFSYDVKMKEKGDIPEGYSVSREKKERFSLILESASTNQTSMYLCASSSVYEQYFGPGTRLTVT.

The chain combines TRBV28 with TRBJ1-1; D unresolved. The germline V gene has CDR1 MDHEN and CDR2 SYDVKM. The CDR3 loop spans 13 amino acids. The ends were cut back, 7 bases at V and 6 bases at J, with 15 bases in the middle. CDR3 protein: CASTHPGWSEAFF. In DNA, the CDR3 is TGTGCCAGCACCCACCCGGGTTGGTCTGAAGCTTTCTTT.

The CDR3: CASSPDTSSYEQYF. CDR3 in DNA: TGCGCCAGCAGTCCTGACACGAGCTCCTACGAGCAGTACTTC. The chain combines TRBV4-1 with TRBJ2-7; D unresolved. Germline V gene data show CDR1 as MGHRA and CDR2 as YSYEKL. The CDR3 loop spans 14 amino acids. V was shortened by 6 bases and J by 0 bases, with 12 bases between the two germline ends.

There are a few counts of this clone. The chain joins TRBV27 to TRBJ2-7, with 9 bases that match TRBD1. The V and J ends lost 2 bases and 8 bases, in that order; junction bases with no gene match: 7. From germline, CDR1 is MNHEY and CDR2 SMNVEV (reference sequence). This CDR3 has 14 residues. The CDR3 DNA follows: TGTGCCAGCAGTTTAGGTCGTGGGACAGGGAAGCAGTACTTC. Translated, it gives CASSLGRGTGKQYF.

The chain combines TRBV10-1 with TRBJ2-5; 7 bases fit TRBD1. Germline V gene data show CDR1 as WNHNN and CDR2 as SYGVQD (reference sequence). The CDR3 length is 14 residues. J gave up 4 bases and V 6 bases, and 8 bases lay outside the gene matches. The DNA for the CDR3 is TGCGCCAGCAGCCCAGACAGGGCTTTAGAGACCCAGTACTTC. It encodes CASSPDRALETQYF.

The V call is TRBV30, the J call TRBJ1-5; TRBD1 matches 8 bases. The length of the CDR3 is 15 residues. V was clipped by 0 bases and J by 3 bases; unmatched bases: 4. Germline assignment: CDR1 GTSNPN and CDR2 SVGIG (reference sequence). CDR3 coding DNA: TGTGCCTGGAGTGTAAGGGACAGGTTCAATCAGCCCCAGCATTTT. It is translated as CAWSVRDRFNQPQHF.